This T cell receptor (beta chain) was captured in a study of shared clonotypes between healthy human individuals. The study, taken as a whole, reports: Despite large depth, rarefaction showed incomplete sorted-subset sequencing. Approximately 5% was the fraction of naive CD4 clonotypes found shared across a few donors.

On this clone: Antigen: not known.

Deletions cut 3 bases from V and 4 bases from J, with 5 bases between. This CDR3 has 12 amino acids. Germline CDR1 is SGDLS and CDR2 is YYNGEE. Sequenced by immunoSEQ multiplex PCR; TCRdb stores in-frame clones only, minus some. The sample carries around 620,000 clones, approximately 96% recorded once. Only CD45RO-negative cells positively selected for CCR7 counted as naive CD8 cells, so terminally differentiated effector memory CD45RA+ cells were excluded. The TCR was taken from a young woman in good health. The chain joins TRBV9 to TRBJ1-3; D is unclear. Input material: naive CD8+ T cells sorted from blood. The CDR3 DNA is TGTGCCAGCAGCGAACTAGGAAACACCATATATTTT. This codes for CASSELGNTIYF.